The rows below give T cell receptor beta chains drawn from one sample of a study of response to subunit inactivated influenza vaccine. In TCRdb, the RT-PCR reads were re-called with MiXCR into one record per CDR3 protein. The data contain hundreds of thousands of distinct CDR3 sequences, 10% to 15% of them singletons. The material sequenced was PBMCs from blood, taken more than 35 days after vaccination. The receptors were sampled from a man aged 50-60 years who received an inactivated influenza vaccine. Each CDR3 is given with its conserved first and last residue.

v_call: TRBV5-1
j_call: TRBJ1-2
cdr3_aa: CASSDGRGYGYTF

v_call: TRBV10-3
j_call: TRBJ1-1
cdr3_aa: CAISLNSGTEAFF

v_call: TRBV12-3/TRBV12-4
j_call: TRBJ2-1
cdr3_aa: CASRPSGVGEQFF

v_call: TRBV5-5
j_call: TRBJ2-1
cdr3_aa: CASSEVDGYNEQFF

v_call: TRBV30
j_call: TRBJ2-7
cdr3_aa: CAWSVPSGGDYEQYF

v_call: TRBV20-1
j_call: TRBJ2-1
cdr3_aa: CSAPRTGTHEQFF

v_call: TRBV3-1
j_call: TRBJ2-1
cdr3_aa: CASSQGAGGVYNEQFF

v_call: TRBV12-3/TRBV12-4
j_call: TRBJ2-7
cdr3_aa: CASSPSRGLAGDEQYF

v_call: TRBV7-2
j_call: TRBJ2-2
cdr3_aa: CASSLGQWTGELFF

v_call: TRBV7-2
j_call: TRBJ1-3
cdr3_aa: CASSPQGARGNTIYF

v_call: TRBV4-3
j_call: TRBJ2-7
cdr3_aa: CASSQESRQQHEQYF

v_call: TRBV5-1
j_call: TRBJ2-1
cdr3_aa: CASSEPTGNQFF

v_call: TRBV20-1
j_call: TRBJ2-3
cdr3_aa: CSAADSTSTDTQYF

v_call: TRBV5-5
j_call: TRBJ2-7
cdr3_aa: CASSDIRGGGSSYEQYF

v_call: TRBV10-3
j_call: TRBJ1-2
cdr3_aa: CAIGTPGGGYTF

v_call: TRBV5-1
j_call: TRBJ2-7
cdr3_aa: CASSPSGGTVYEQYF

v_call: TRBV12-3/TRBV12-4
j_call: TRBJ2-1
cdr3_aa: CASSYVWENYNEQFF

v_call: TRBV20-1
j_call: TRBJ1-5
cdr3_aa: CSARETGFRNQPQHF

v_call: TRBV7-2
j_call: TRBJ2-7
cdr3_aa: CASSQSAGAVMSEQYF

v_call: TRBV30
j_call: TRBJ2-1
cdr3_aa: CAWSTSDWEYGEQFF

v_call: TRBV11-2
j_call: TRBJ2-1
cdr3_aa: CASSKAPGLDGEQFF

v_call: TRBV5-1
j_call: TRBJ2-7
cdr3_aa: CASSLRTTYEQYF

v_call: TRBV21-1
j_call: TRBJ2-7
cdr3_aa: CASSKSSGRRPYEQYF

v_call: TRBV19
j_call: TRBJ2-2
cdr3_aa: CASSIAPRTSGRNTGELFF

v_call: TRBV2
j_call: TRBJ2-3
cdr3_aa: CASSDLAGGSGDTQYF

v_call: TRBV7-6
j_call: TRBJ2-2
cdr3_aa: CASRLTSGYTGELFF

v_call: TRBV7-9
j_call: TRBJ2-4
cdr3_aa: CASSGRTGGTGKNIQYF

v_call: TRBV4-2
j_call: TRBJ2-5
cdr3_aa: CASSQAQGPGETQYF

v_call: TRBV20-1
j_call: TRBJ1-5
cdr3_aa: CSAQIQANQPQHF

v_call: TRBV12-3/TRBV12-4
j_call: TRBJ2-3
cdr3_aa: CASSEGLAVPDTQYF

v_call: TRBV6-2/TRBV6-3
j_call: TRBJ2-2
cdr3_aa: CAGHRTSGAPGAGELFF

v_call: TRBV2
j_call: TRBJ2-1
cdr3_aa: CASSRRQARSYNEQFF

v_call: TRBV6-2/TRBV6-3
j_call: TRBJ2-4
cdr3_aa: CASSYSDLAGLAKNIQYF

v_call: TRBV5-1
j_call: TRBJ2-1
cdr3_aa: CASSLDLADNEQFF

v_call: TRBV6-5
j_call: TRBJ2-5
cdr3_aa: CASSYQVPRGETQYF

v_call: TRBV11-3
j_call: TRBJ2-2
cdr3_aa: CASSQHQVGELFF

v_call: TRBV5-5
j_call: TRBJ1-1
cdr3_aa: CASSRGVVNTEAFF

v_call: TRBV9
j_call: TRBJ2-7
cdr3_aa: CASSSGLAGTYEQYF

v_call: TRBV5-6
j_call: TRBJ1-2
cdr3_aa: CASSSGTGRPNYGYTF

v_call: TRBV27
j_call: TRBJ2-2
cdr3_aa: CASSFAGGDNTGELFF

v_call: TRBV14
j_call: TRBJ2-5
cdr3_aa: CASSRRTGGEETQYF

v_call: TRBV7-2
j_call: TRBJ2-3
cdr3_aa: CASSPASRNTQYF

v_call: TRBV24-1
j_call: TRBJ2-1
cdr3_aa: CATSDPTGPSYNEQFF

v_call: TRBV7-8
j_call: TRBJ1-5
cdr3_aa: CASSFLSGSNQPQHF

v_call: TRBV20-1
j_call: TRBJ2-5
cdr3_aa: CSARGQGGFGTQYF

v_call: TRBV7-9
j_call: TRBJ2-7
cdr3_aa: CASSLGGSRYEQYF

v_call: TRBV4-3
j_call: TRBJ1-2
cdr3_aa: CASSQGTLLYGYTF

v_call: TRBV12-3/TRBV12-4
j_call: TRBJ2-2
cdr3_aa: CASSPAGRLAGELFF

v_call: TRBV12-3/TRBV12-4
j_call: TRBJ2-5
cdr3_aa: CASSRTGRQATQYF

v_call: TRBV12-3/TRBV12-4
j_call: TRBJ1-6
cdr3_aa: CASSLTGYNSPLHF